This TCR beta chain was sequenced in a study of blood T cell repertoires in COVID-19. In the authors' methods: Amplifying reference gene primers gave estimates of nucleated cell counts. Profiled with immunoSEQ multiplex PCR; TCRdb holds only in-frame clones, not every one. Clone size and V and J calls were adopted from that table, with D and trimming inferred from the DNA. The repertoire consists of about 200,000 clones, with around 87% occurring once and the leading ten covering 3%. The germline V gene has CDR1 MNHEY and CDR2 SVGEGT. V lost 2 bases, J lost 6 bases, and 17 bases lay in between. This CDR3 spans 16 amino acids.

This receptor was obtained from a man aged 60 to 75 with acute or convalescent COVID-19. Sequences were obtained from peripheral blood. This chain links TRBV6-2 or TRBV6-3 with TRBJ2-1; maybe TRBD2 (5 bases). The CDR3 reads CASSYRYTGSSNEQFF. The CDR3 DNA reads TGTGCCAGCAGTTACAGGTATACGGGGAGCTCCAATGAGCAGTTCTTC.